Many counts were recorded for the clone carrying this T cell receptor beta chain. TCRdb's copy holds only in-frame clones and misses some; the assay was immunoSEQ multiplex PCR. This sample carries 9,500 to 13,000 clones, none of them present only once. Germline CDR1 is MNHEY and CDR2 is SVGAGI. Unmatched junction bases numbered 4, after V lost 2 bases and J lost 2 bases. CDR3 length equals 16 residues. This record belongs to a study of T cells after posttransplantation cyclophosphamide. A marrow graft followed busulfan-fludarabine conditioning, with cyclophosphamide on days +3 and +4. The sequences come from PBMCs, collected after allogeneic stem cell transplant with posttransplant cyclophosphamide. The rearrangement joins TRBV6-5 to TRBJ2-3, with 10 bases that match TRBD2. This clonotype was sampled from a female patient aged 40-50 years who received an allogeneic stem cell transplant from a related donor, was CMV-positive, and had no GVHD. The graft donor may account for some of the T cells. CDR3 residues: CASSYLAGDLTDTQYF. The CDR3 DNA sequence: TGTGCCAGCAGTTACCTAGCGGGGGACCTCACAGATACGCAGTATTTT.